Sequencing of this TCR beta chain was carried out in a study of T-cell reconstitution after alpha-beta-depleted transplantation in children. In this sample, this clonotype turned up many times. TCRbeta library preparation incorporated unique molecular identifiers. MiXCR, run by TCRdb on the PCR reads, gives a single entry per CDR3 protein. This sample has approximately 83,000 distinct CDR3 sequences; about 12% occur once, and the top ten carry about 14%. This specimen was PBMCs from the stem cell graft donor, taken from the stem cell graft. The clonotype originates from a human donor who donated a stem cell graft to a child with inherited bone marrow failure.

In nucleotides, the CDR3 is TGCGCCAGCAGCTTGACGGGAGGTGGAAACACCATATATTTT. It translates to CASSLTGGGNTIYF. This chain links TRBV5-1 with TRBJ1-3, with D unresolved. Looked up from germline, CDR1 is SGHRS and CDR2 is YFSETQ. V was trimmed by 1 base and J by 3 bases, leaving 8 bases between them. The CDR3 length is 14 residues. Full variable domain (remainder filled in from reference TRBV5-1 and TRBJ1-3): KAGVTQTPRYLIKTRGQQVTLSCSPISGHRSVSWYQQTPGQGLQFLFEYFSETQRNKGNFPGRFSGRQFSNSRSEMNVSTLELGDSALYLCASSLTGGGNTIYFGEGSWLTVV.